This T cell receptor (beta chain) comes out of a study of blood T cell repertoires in COVID-19. This clone was picked up one time. The table came from immunoSEQ multiplex PCR; TCRdb's copy has only in-frame clones and leaves some out. The sample lists some 49,000 clones, 91% occurring once. This TCR derives from a man aged 45 to 65 with active COVID-19. Specimen: peripheral blood.

The CDR3 bases are TGCGCCAGCAGTTCGAGGACAGATACGCAGTATTTT. Its translation is CASSSRTDTQYF. The chain uses TRBV4-3 and TRBJ2-3, with D hard to call. The CDR3 length is 12 residues. Germline CDR1 and CDR2: LGHNA and YSLEER. V gave up 6 bases and J gave up 3 bases, with 7 bases separating them.